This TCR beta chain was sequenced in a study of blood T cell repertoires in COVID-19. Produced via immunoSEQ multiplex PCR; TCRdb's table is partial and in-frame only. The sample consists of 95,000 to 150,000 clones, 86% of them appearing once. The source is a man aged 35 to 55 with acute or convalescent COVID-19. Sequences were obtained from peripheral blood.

The CDR3 reads CASSTPQGVDYGYTF. CDR3 DNA: TGCGCCAGCAGCACACCCCAGGGTGTCGACTATGGCTACACCTTC. The rearrangement uses TRBV5-1 and TRBJ1-2, with a possible D match to TRBD1 (5 bases). The ends were cut back, 4 bases at V and 3 bases at J, with 16 bases in the middle. The CDR3 sequence is 15 residues long. Germline CDR1 and CDR2: SGHRS and YFSETQ.